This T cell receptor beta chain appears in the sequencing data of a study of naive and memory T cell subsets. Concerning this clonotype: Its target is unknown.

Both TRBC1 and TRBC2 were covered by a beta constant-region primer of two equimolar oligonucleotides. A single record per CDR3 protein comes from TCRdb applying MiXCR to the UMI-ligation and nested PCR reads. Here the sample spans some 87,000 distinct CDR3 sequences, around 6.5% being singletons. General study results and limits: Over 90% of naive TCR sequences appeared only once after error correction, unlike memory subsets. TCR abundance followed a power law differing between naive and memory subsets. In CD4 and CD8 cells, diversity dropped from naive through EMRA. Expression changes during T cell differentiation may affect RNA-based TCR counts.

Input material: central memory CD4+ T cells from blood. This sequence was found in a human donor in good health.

The CDR3 nucleotides are TGCAGTGCTAGAGGACAGGGATATTCACCCCTCCACTTT. It is translated as CSARGQGYSPLHF. The rearrangement joins TRBV20-1 to TRBJ1-6; TRBD1 matches 7 bases. The CDR3 contains 13 residues. The J segment lost 8 bases and the V segment lost 1 base, leaving 2 bases of the junction unmatched. Germline CDR1 is DFQATT and CDR2 is SNEGSKA (reference sequence).